Listed here are 2 T cell receptor beta chains from one sample, sequenced in a study of T-cell reconstitution after alpha-beta-depleted transplantation in children. Unique molecular identifiers were used to barcode this TCRbeta library. TCRdb called the PCR reads again in MiXCR, with one record for every CDR3 protein. Here the sample spans about 200,000 distinct CDR3 sequences, 5% to 6.5% being singletons. The sequencing used PBMCs, collected before TCRalphabeta/CD19-depleted stem cell transplant. The receptors come from a girl under three years old with combined immunodeficiency, due to receive a stem cell transplant.

At least ten counts were recorded for this clonotype. J is TRBJ1-1 and V is TRBV12-3 or TRBV12-4, with D possibly matching TRBD1 (6 bases). The CDR3 runs to 14 residues. V lost 2 bases and J 3 bases, leaving 10 bases between the germline ends. CDR3 residues: CASSLWEGDTEAFF. The DNA of the CDR3 is TGTGCCAGCAGTTTATGGGAGGGGGACACTGAAGCTTTCTTT.

This clonotype was seen ten or more times. The J gene is TRBJ2-1, the V gene TRBV7-2, with D perhaps TRBD1 or TRBD2 (5 bases each). This CDR3 has 16 amino acids. The germline CDR1 and CDR2 sequences are SGHTA and FQGNSA. V was cut by 1 base and J by 0 bases, with 10 bases left in between. The CDR3 loop is CASSLVGVSSYNEQFF. CDR3 bases: TGTGCCAGCAGCTTAGTGGGGGTGTCCTCCTACAATGAGCAGTTCTTC.